Listed below are T cell receptor beta chains from one sample, sequenced in a study of cytomegalovirus exposure and HLA in healthy donors. TCRdb's table, derived via immunoSEQ multiplex PCR, lists solely in-frame clones and lacks some. The sample lists about 99,000 clones, around 82% occurring once. The sequencing input was PBMCs. The receptors shown here come from a man aged 35-49 years in good health and CMV-seronegative. Each CDR3 is given with its conserved first and last residue.

V	J	CDR3
TRBV18	TRBJ2-3	CASSPQQGSTDTQYF
TRBV29-1	TRBJ1-1	CSGTGGWNTEAFF
TRBV27	TRBJ1-4	CASTLRAGGLTNEKLFF
TRBV5-6	TRBJ2-7	CASSPRQTYEQYF
TRBV5-1	TRBJ2-3	CASSLAGTSGRGRTDTQYF
TRBV15	TRBJ2-1	CATSRDIGLGNEQFF
TRBV2	TRBJ2-7	CASSEALGLAGGNYEQYF
TRBV19	TRBJ2-1	CASSITLRSYNEQFF
TRBV28	TRBJ2-2	CGLRGNTGELFF
TRBV11-2	TRBJ2-7	CASSLERVLEQYF
TRBV6-1	TRBJ2-3	CASRNSRSSTDTQYF
TRBV19	TRBJ2-1	CASSISAGGNEQFF
TRBV7-3	TRBJ1-1	CASSLMGSGTEAFF
TRBV4-1	TRBJ2-3	CASSLRHSSTDTQYF
TRBV4-1	-	CASSQGGGSYEQYF
TRBV4-1	TRBJ1-1	CASSRGQGSNTEAFF
TRBV5-6	TRBJ2-1	CASSPLRGSGGAHEQFF
TRBV10-1	TRBJ1-6	CASSESWKADSPLHF
TRBV28	TRBJ2-7	CANGASGSYEQYF
TRBV11-1	TRBJ2-1	CASSSLAGAHNEQFF
TRBV30	TRBJ1-4	CAWRRTEMGEKLFF
TRBV19	TRBJ2-3	CASTAARSTDTQYF
TRBV5-8	TRBJ1-4	CASSRWTGGGEKLFF
TRBV5-1	TRBJ2-5	CASSLVDRVVETQYF
TRBV10-3	TRBJ2-3	CAISDRGQGTDTQYF
TRBV30	TRBJ2-7	CAWKRLAGGYEQYF
TRBV5-4	TRBJ2-2	CASSLGFRGAANTGELFF
TRBV7-8	TRBJ2-1	CASSLVLAGFNEQFF
TRBV6-5	TRBJ2-1	CASSQRENNEQFF
TRBV5-1	TRBJ2-7	CASSLVAVSYEQYF
TRBV29-1	TRBJ1-2	CSAQTGGFGYGYTF
TRBV15	TRBJ2-3	CATGTGGSTDTQYF
TRBV27	TRBJ2-7	CASSLSTGYPSYEQYF
TRBV28	TRBJ1-2	CASTPRDRHLYGYTF
TRBV21-1	TRBJ2-7	CASSKPGLGEGYEQYF
TRBV19	TRBJ1-4	CASSIDSGGTEKLFF
TRBV25-1	TRBJ1-1	CASSEKNGGAFF
TRBV4-2	TRBJ2-7	CASSQGEVAKYEQYF
TRBV30	TRBJ2-3	CAWGQGTDTQYF
TRBV5-6	TRBJ2-7	CASSTMGQPIHEQYF